These T cell receptor beta chains were read from a single sample in a study of T cell responses to AZD1222 COVID-19 vaccine. Measured with immunoSEQ multiplex PCR; TCRdb has only the in-frame clones, and not every one. Altogether around 130,000 clones are present, roughly 87% being singletons, with the ten largest covering roughly a tenth. Sequenced here: peripheral blood, sampled 28 days after the second AZD1222 dose. The source is an adult who received the AZD1222 COVID-19 vaccine. CDR3s include the opening cysteine and the closing phenylalanine or tryptophan. Fields, in order: J gene, V gene, CDR3 protein.

TRBJ2-1 TRBV5-4 CASSLAGLEQFF
TRBJ2-2 TRBV19 CASSISRTSRELFF
TRBJ2-5 TRBV25-1 CASSPPTGDGVTQYF
TRBJ1-6 TRBV7-6 CASSTGTGIISPLHF
TRBJ2-6 TRBV5-6 CASSFTGLGANVLTF
TRBJ1-1 TRBV6-5 CASTRQGMNTEAFF
TRBJ2-7 TRBV3-1/TRBV3-2 CASSLTGEWDYEQYF
TRBJ2-3 TRBV6-5 CASTLRDGWDTQYF
TRBJ1-1 TRBV6-5 CASSFFGTGNTEAFF
TRBJ1-1 TRBV19 CASSSWNTEAFF
TRBJ1-3 TRBV10-3 CAISAASGTALSGNTIYF
TRBJ2-7 TRBV27 CASSLTLGYEQYF
TRBJ2-5 TRBV19 CASSTVVVQETQYF
TRBJ1-1 TRBV6-6 CASSPGVSAFF
TRBJ1-3 TRBV6-1 CASSEHISGNTIYF
TRBJ2-7 TRBV6-5 CASSRTGVEQYF
TRBJ1-1 TRBV18 CASSPTEANTEAFF
TRBJ1-2 TRBV12-3/TRBV12-4 CASSFAGYGYTF
TRBJ1-5 TRBV7-2 CASSLRGGARSQPQHF
TRBJ1-1 TRBV9 CASSVEGNLNTEAFF
TRBJ1-6 TRBV12-3/TRBV12-4 CASSLEGNSPLHF
TRBJ2-5 TRBV7-9 CASSRGEAGGVETQYF
TRBJ1-3 TRBV7-9 CASSSFPGRLPSGNTIYF
TRBJ2-2 TRBV3-1/TRBV3-2 CASSQGSGNTGELFF
TRBJ1-5 TRBV6-1 CASSDLLGRGEGNQPQHF
TRBJ1-5 TRBV18 CASSPGAPSNQPQHF
TRBJ1-1 TRBV27 CASSLFQWGMIVPEAFF
TRBJ2-1 TRBV6-2/TRBV6-3 CASSYGLSSYNEQFF
TRBJ2-7 TRBV7-8 CASSSRTSGRPPYEQYF
TRBJ2-5 TRBV7-6 CASSLTRQETQYF
TRBJ2-7 TRBV6-1 CASSEWMLQSYEQYF
TRBJ1-5 TRBV6-5 CASRLGPKGKPQHF
TRBJ1-2 TRBV25-1 CASSYGPWYGYTF
TRBJ2-2 TRBV15 CATSRDREVGTGELFF
TRBJ1-4 TRBV12-2 CASRKGETRGKLFF
TRBJ1-2 TRBV11-2 CASSLGVGRIYGYTF
TRBJ2-4 TRBV12-3/TRBV12-4 CASTGAAKNIQYF
TRBJ2-7 TRBV5-4 CASSPGLAELAEQYF
TRBJ1-5 TRBV2 CASSDSNQPQHF
TRBJ1-2 TRBV11-2 CASSLGEGRHYGYTF
TRBJ1-1 TRBV30 CAWLPGLAPQAFF
TRBJ2-2 TRBV6-5 CASTGQTNTGELFF
TRBJ2-1 TRBV5-1 CASSLGLAGYNEQFF
TRBJ2-5 TRBV6-6 CASSFQGRETQYF
TRBJ1-4 TRBV7-9 CASSLAARDRGEKLFF
TRBJ2-2 TRBV18 CASSSEGLANTGELFF
TRBJ1-2 TRBV7-9 CASSAQTVDYGYTF
TRBJ1-1 TRBV6-2/TRBV6-3 CASSNGVGTEAFF